This T cell receptor (beta chain) stems from a study of blood T cell dynamics during melanoma immunotherapy. Study results and caveats: Whether repertoire-driving clones were melanoma-specific could not be determined.

The time point was: pre-treatment baseline. Blood was drawn before treatment and at week 3 after checkpoint blockade. Apart from a couple of fast progressors, RECIST 1.1 response was judged 12 weeks post-infusion. Trimming took 0 bases from V and 0 from J, leaving 7 bases between them. The CDR3 is 14 amino acids. CDR1 is SGHRS and CDR2 is YFSETQ in the germline V gene. DNA loading was fixed at about 0.35 ug for all bulk PBMC samples. Repertoires were generated with immunoSEQ multiplex PCR, while TCRdb's copy carries only in-frame clones and drops some. Of approximately 15,000 clones listed, 85% are singletons. On this clone: Its antigen is still unknown.

This chain links TRBV5-1 with TRBJ2-7, with unresolved D. This sample comprised blood, obtained from a patient treated with checkpoint blockade. This clonotype was sampled from a human donor with melanoma. The CDR3 DNA follows: TGCGCCAGCAGCTTGGGGCAGTACTCCTACGAGCAGTACTTC. Translation gives CASSLGQYSYEQYF.